This T cell receptor beta chain was sequenced for a study of T cell responses to AZD1222 COVID-19 vaccine (dated by TCRdb to 2020 to 2022). A note on the overall study: TCR sequencing covered 230 or so trial participants: 200 to 210 given two doses of AZD1222 and around 25 given two doses of MenACWY control vaccine. Trial participants were enrolled by age into subgroups of 18-55, 56-69 and 70-plus years, and 148, 28 and 57 TCR-sequenced participants, respectively, were included in these subgroups.

The CDR3 spans 14 residues, from the cysteine through the phenylalanine. The entry retains the CDR3 DNA only, 42 bases that are in frame from base 1. The junction carries 12 bases between V and J, which are trimmed by 6 bases and 3 bases respectively. Via the germline V gene, CDR1 is SQVTM and CDR2 ANQGSEA. General conclusions and limits of the study: The 56-69-year group was small, and its depth increase did not reach significance, likely because of low power. No day 14 peak-response samples were available, so repertoires were characterized only after the peak T cell response. Reportedly, close to half of the unique spike-specific TCRs recognized epitopes lying outside the regions that are mutated in the B.1.351 and B.1.1.7 variants. After two AZD1222 doses, spike-specific TCR breadth and depth were significantly higher than at day 0 and than in MenACWY recipients. Most participants were white British and females outnumbered males, and the authors suggested that clonal diversity may have been underestimated. Vaccine-associated CD4 TCRs spanned the whole spike protein, with dominant responses in regions 160-218 and 743-854. Conclusions about previously exposed vaccinees were limited because only six AZD1222 recipients were SARS-CoV-2 seropositive at baseline.

The CDR3 regions of human TCRbeta chains were subjected to immunosequencing. Turning to the authors' computational methods: TCRs in the repertoires were matched against a reference library of SARS-CoV-2-specific TCRs that had been generated with the MIRA antigen-specificity platform. Breadth was defined as the fraction of unique TCRs that were SARS-CoV-2-associated, and depth was defined as the fraction of total T cells that were SARS-CoV-2-associated. Using the MIRA data, every spike-specific TCR was mapped to the spike region that the TCR reacted to and assigned to either a CD4 or a CD8 class. Log10-transformed breadth and depth values were compared by one-way ANOVA with Sidak's multiple comparisons tests. What TCRdb holds here is the immuneACCESS table cut down to in-frame rearrangements. Part of the clones is not present; checked against another copy, under half of the missing clones reflect an unresolved V gene, and the others are unexplained. V and J calls and clone size follow that table, whereas D and trimming were derived from the DNA. The sample profile shows about 150,000 clones; 90% of them were found once. The ten largest clones represent 3% to 3.5% of the sample.

The time point label on this specimen signifies: about 28 days (+/-7) after the second vaccine dose. AZD1222 recipients with second doses at about 4 weeks or about 12 weeks were pooled, because spike-specific TCR depth and breadth did not differ between schedules. Vaccinee samples came from UK trials COV001 and COV002, including a single-blind randomized controlled phase 2/3 trial of AZD1222 (ChAdOx1 nCoV-19) in healthy adults. Trial participant PBMC samples were collected at day 0 and day 28 after the second dose for TCRbeta chain sequencing. With regard to this clone: There is no known antigen for this receptor. The input lacks base qualities; no much larger clone sits a single base away.

The chain couples TRBV29-1 to TRBJ2-6; the D gene lacks a confident call. The sequences come from peripheral blood, collected 28 days after the second AZD1222 dose. The receptor's source is an adult who received the AZD1222 COVID-19 vaccine. This receptor carries the CDR3 CSVQPTRGANVLTF. The DNA sequence is as follows: TGCAGCGTGCAGCCGACGCGTGGGGCCAACGTCCTGACTTTC. Extended through the reference TRBV29-1 and TRBJ2-6 proteins, this CDR3 yields the full variable domain: SAVISQKPSRDICQRGTSLTIQCQVDSQVTMMFWYRQQPGQSLTLIATANQGSEATYESGFVIDKFPISRPNLTFSTLTVSNMSPEDSSIYLCSVQPTRGANVLTFGAGSRLTVL.